The 30 T cell receptor beta chains listed next were all sequenced from one sample in a study of cytomegalovirus exposure and HLA in healthy donors. Amplification used 60 Vbeta primers and 13 Jbeta primers. Sequenced by immunoSEQ multiplex PCR; TCRdb stores in-frame clones only, minus some. Recorded here are 130,000 to 150,000 clones; the top ten clones represent under 3.5%. The sequencing sample was made of PBMCs. All receptors derive from a man between 35 and 55 years old in good health and CMV-seronegative.

This chain joins TRBV27 and TRBJ2-6; D not certain. Per the germline V gene, CDR1 is MNHEY and CDR2 is SMNVEV (reference sequence). The CDR3 loop spans 13 amino acids. Deletions cut 5 bases from V and 4 bases from J, with 6 bases between. CDR3 sequence (DNA): TGTGCCAGCAGTCCCGTAGGGGCCAACGTCCTGACTTTC. Translating gives CASSPVGANVLTF.

V gene TRBV6-5 combines with J gene TRBJ1-2; maybe TRBD1 (5 bases). The CDR3 is 14 residues long. Trimming shortened V by 0 bases and J by 4 bases, and 9 bases separated the two germline ends. Germline V gene data show CDR1 as MNHEY and CDR2 as SVGAGI. The CDR3: CASSYSDSTYGYTF. The CDR3 DNA follows: TGTGCCAGCAGTTACTCCGACAGTACCTATGGCTACACCTTC.

The chain couples TRBV5-4 to TRBJ2-5, with 7 positions matching TRBD1. The CDR3 runs to 15 residues. CDR1 and CDR2 from the germline V gene are SGHNT and YYREEE (reference sequence). V was clipped by 0 bases and J by 3 bases; unmatched bases: 5. The CDR3 is CASSLGPTGEETQYF. For the CDR3, the DNA is TGTGCCAGCAGCTTGGGGCCTACAGGGGAAGAGACCCAGTACTTC.

The chain is built from TRBV19 and TRBJ1-2; 7 nucleotides line up with TRBD1. This CDR3 is 15 amino acids long. CDR1 LNHDA and CDR2 SQIVND come from the germline V gene (reference sequence). Trimming at V came to 1 base and at J to 3 bases, leaving 5 bases not matched to a gene. CDR3 region: CASSIGDSFDYGYTF. CDR3 nucleotide sequence: TGTGCCAGTAGTATAGGGGACAGTTTTGACTATGGCTACACCTTC. Together with reference TRBV19 and TRBJ1-2, the CDR3 gives the full variable domain: DGGITQSPKYLFRKEGQNVTLSCEQNLNHDAMYWYRQDPGQGLRLIYYSQIVNDFQKGDIAEGYSVSREKKESFPLTVTSAQKNPTAFYLCASSIGDSFDYGYTFGSGTRLTVV.

The chain has TRBV28 and TRBJ2-5; TRBD1 matches at 8 bases. The CDR3 runs 15 residues. CDR1 and CDR2 from the germline V gene are MDHEN and SYDVKM. After removal of 3 bases from V and 3 bases from J, the junction contained 6 bases not matched to a gene. CDR3 sequence (DNA): TGTGCCAGCAGTTTGGCAGGGGGCTACGAAGAGACCCAGTACTTC. It translates to CASSLAGGYEETQYF.

The chain recombines TRBV11-3 with TRBJ2-1, with 13 bases lining up with TRBD2. Germline trimming cut 5 bases from V and 0 bases from J; bases unmatched to any gene: 7. Germline V gene lookup returns CDR1 SGHNT and CDR2 YENEEA. This CDR3 is 18 amino acids long. Written as DNA, the CDR3 is TGTGCCAGCAGCCTATCGACTAGCGGGGGGCCCTCCTACAATGAGCAGTTCTTC. This codes for CASSLSTSGGPSYNEQFF.

This chain links TRBV9 with TRBJ1-4; D is possibly TRBD1 (6 bases). Germline-derived CDR1 and CDR2 are SGDLS and YYNGEE. The CDR3 totals 14 residues. The V end lost 3 bases, the J end lost 4 bases, and 10 bases lay between the germline ends. CDR3 amino acids: CASSADRNNEKLFF. In DNA, the CDR3 is TGTGCCAGCAGCGCTGACAGGAATAATGAAAAACTGTTTTTT.

The genes are TRBV7-2 and TRBJ1-1, with D possibly TRBD1 on 5 matching bases. The V end lost 1 base, the J end lost 2 bases, and 14 bases lay between the germline ends. CDR3 length: 16 amino acids. Germline lookup yields CDR1 SGHTA and CDR2 FQGNSA. CDR3 loop: CASSLVQGGLNTEAFF. In DNA, the CDR3 is TGTGCCAGCAGCTTAGTGCAGGGTGGGCTCAACACTGAAGCTTTCTTT.

This chain joins TRBV9 and TRBJ2-2; D is perhaps TRBD1 (6 bases). The length of the CDR3 is 15 residues. Looked up from germline, CDR1 is SGDLS and CDR2 is YYNGEE. V shed 4 bases and J shed 7 bases, with 17 bases lying between them. CDR3 in DNA: TGTGCCAGCAGCCCTCGGGCAGGGGACGTCGGGGAGCTGTTTTTT. It codes for CASSPRAGDVGELFF.

The chain joins TRBV28 to TRBJ2-5, with D possibly TRBD1 on 5 matching bases. V was pared by 8 bases and J by 1 base, with 17 bases between. Germline assignment: CDR1 MDHEN and CDR2 SYDVKM. The CDR3 spans 15 residues. As DNA, the CDR3 is TGTGCCAGCCAGCTCCCTCAGGGATTCCAAGAGACCCAGTACTTC. Translating gives CASQLPQGFQETQYF.

This rearrangement joins TRBV10-3 to TRBJ2-3, with TRBD1 as a possible D gene (7 bases). The germline V and J ends were trimmed by 3 bases and 5 bases, with 18 bases remaining between them. There are 16 residues in the CDR3. CDR1 ENHRY and CDR2 SYGVKD come from the germline V gene. CDR3 nucleotide sequence: TGTGCCATCAGTGATACGGCGCAGGGGGGATTAGATACGCAGTATTTT. It specifies CAISDTAQGGLDTQYF.

The V gene is TRBV18, the J gene TRBJ2-7; 10 bases match TRBD1. V trimming: 0 bases; J trimming: 5 bases; junction bases outside the gene matches: 10. The CDR3 runs to 17 residues. Germline V gene sequence: CDR1 KGHSH, CDR2 LQKENI. The CDR3 sequence: CASSPPKNTGQGNEQYF. The CDR3 coding sequence is TGTGCCAGCTCACCACCTAAGAATACGGGACAGGGGAACGAGCAGTACTTC.

The genes are TRBV11-1 and TRBJ2-5; tentatively, D is TRBD1 (6 bases). CDR3 size: 15 residues. Germline V gene lookup returns CDR1 SGHAT and CDR2 FQDESV (reference sequence). V lost 5 bases to trimming and J lost 3 bases, with 16 bases between them. The CDR3 protein is CASSAQAGAKETQYF. CDR3 nucleotide sequence: TGTGCCAGCAGCGCACAGGCAGGGGCTAAAGAGACCCAGTACTTC.

The chain couples TRBV9 to TRBJ1-1; TRBD1 matches at 9 bases. The CDR3 length is 14 residues. Trimming at V came to 4 bases and at J to 4 bases, leaving 5 bases not matched to a gene. Per the germline V gene, CDR1 is SGDLS and CDR2 is YYNGEE. The CDR3: CASSSLTGGTEAFF. CDR3 DNA: TGTGCCAGCAGCTCACTGACAGGGGGCACTGAAGCTTTCTTT.

V usage is TRBV2 and J usage is TRBJ1-1; TRBD1 matches at 8 bases. CDR1 is SNHLY, CDR2 FYNNEI, per germline. Losses at the gene ends were 4 bases for V and 9 bases for J; bases not matched to a gene: 13. CDR3 size: 15 residues. Written as DNA, the CDR3 is TGTGCCAGCAGTGCCCGACAGGGGAACGGAGTAAAAGCTTTCTTT. Protein product: CASSARQGNGVKAFF.

The chain carries TRBV5-1 and TRBJ2-3; the match to TRBD2 covers 12 bases. V shed 6 bases and J 4 bases; nucleotides not matched to a gene: 0. Germline lookup yields CDR1 SGHRS and CDR2 YFSETQ. This CDR3 is built from 13 residues. This CDR3 reads CASTSGGADTQYF. The CDR3 DNA follows: TGCGCCAGCACTAGCGGGGGGGCAGATACGCAGTATTTT.

Turning to this clone: Additional DNA sequences in this sample encode the identical CDR3. The chain uses TRBV7-2 and TRBJ1-6; possibly TRBD1 for D (6 bases). The ends were cut back, 2 bases at V and 16 bases at J, with 18 bases in the middle. Germline CDR1 and CDR2: SGHTA and FQGNSA. The CDR3 loop spans 14 amino acids. This CDR3 is CASSLLTGGGNLHF. CDR3 bases: TGTGCCAGCAGCTTACTAACTGGGGGCGGTAATCTCCACTTT.

V gene TRBV6-1 combines with J gene TRBJ1-5; D perhaps matches TRBD1 (5 bases). CDR1 is MNHNS and CDR2 is SASEGT in the germline V gene. CDR3 length equals 16 residues. Trimming removed 3 bases from V and 2 bases from J, with 14 bases in between. The CDR3 loop is CASSEKLVQGNQPQHF. In DNA, the CDR3 is TGTGCCAGCAGTGAGAAGTTGGTACAGGGCAATCAGCCCCAGCATTTT.

The chain couples TRBV6-1 to TRBJ1-5; no definite D call. Germline lookup yields CDR1 MNHNS and CDR2 SASEGT. The CDR3 has 13 residues. Trimming cost V 4 bases and J 1 base, with 5 bases left between them. The CDR3 coding sequence is TGTGCCAGCAGTGTTTCAAGCAATCAGCCCCAGCATTTT. It codes for CASSVSSNQPQHF.

The chain has TRBV2 and TRBJ2-7; 7 nucleotides align to TRBD1. Germline trimming cut 5 bases from V and 0 bases from J; bases unmatched to any gene: 7. The CDR3 loop spans 15 amino acids. Germline values: CDR1 SNHLY, CDR2 FYNNEI. The CDR3 sequence: CASSKTGTVSYEQYF. Here the CDR3 DNA reads TGTGCCAGCAGTAAAACCGGGACAGTCTCCTACGAGCAGTACTTC.

V usage is TRBV10-2 and J usage is TRBJ2-7; D is perhaps TRBD1 (7 bases). The germline V gene has CDR1 WSHSY and CDR2 SAAADI. The length of the CDR3 is 16 residues. Between the trimmed V and J ends, which lost 0 bases and 1 base, there was a span of 13 bases. As DNA, the CDR3 is TGCGCCAGCAGTGAGTCGACGGCAGGGGGGTCCTACGAGCAGTACTTC. This gives the protein CASSESTAGGSYEQYF.

The chain employs TRBV5-1 and TRBJ2-1, with 8 bases matching TRBD1. V gave up 4 bases and J gave up 8 bases; unmatched junction bases: 5. The CDR3 is 13 residues long. Germline values: CDR1 SGHRS, CDR2 YFSETQ. CDR3 in DNA: TGCGCCAGCAGCAGATCAGGGGGCGATGAGCAGTTCTTC. The encoded protein is CASSRSGGDEQFF.

The chain links TRBV5-6 to TRBJ1-2, with 7 bases identical to TRBD1. Per the germline V gene, CDR1 is SGHDT and CDR2 is YYEEEE. CDR3 length equals 15 residues. Trimming cost V 4 bases and J 5 bases; bases outside gene matches: 11. The CDR3 DNA follows: TGTGCCAGCAGCGGAAATCCTACAGGGGCTTATGGCTACACCTTC. Its protein is CASSGNPTGAYGYTF.

V is TRBV7-9 and J is TRBJ1-4, with D possibly being TRBD1 (5 bases). V lost 4 bases to trimming and J lost 7 bases, with 13 bases between them. The germline gives CDR1 SEHNR, CDR2 FQNEAQ (reference sequence). CDR3 size: 14 residues. DNA of the CDR3: TGTGCCAGCAGCTCCCGGGAGGGGAGTGAAAAACTGTTTTTT. Amino acids: CASSSREGSEKLFF.

The chain is built from TRBV7-2 and TRBJ2-1; 9 bases agree with TRBD2. The CDR3 has 16 amino acids. V trimming: 0 bases; J trimming: 9 bases; junction bases outside the gene matches: 9. Germline lookup yields CDR1 SGHTA and CDR2 FQGNSA. The CDR3 protein is CASSLAARGGAGEQFF. CDR3 bases: TGTGCCAGCAGCTTAGCCGCCCGCGGGGGGGCAGGTGAGCAGTTCTTC.

The gene calls are TRBV4-1 and TRBJ2-7; unclear D gene. The V gene's germline CDR1 is MGHRA and CDR2 YSYEKL. V lost 8 bases and J 1 base, leaving 12 bases between the germline ends. CDR3 size: 13 residues. CDR3 bases: TGCGCCAGCTCCCCACGGGTTTCCTACGAGCAGTACTTC. Residues: CASSPRVSYEQYF.

The V call is TRBV6-1, the J call TRBJ2-7, with TRBD2 identical over 8 bases. CDR1 is MNHNS, CDR2 SASEGT, per germline. J lost 7 bases, V lost 6 bases, and 11 bases had no gene match. The CDR3 is made up of 14 amino acids. This CDR3 is CASRKDGGAREQYF. In nucleotides, the CDR3 is TGTGCCAGCAGAAAGGACGGGGGGGCGCGTGAGCAGTACTTC.

DNA for the CDR3: TGTGCCAGCAGCGTAACGGGACAGAACAATCAGCCCCAGCATTTT. As protein: CASSVTGQNNQPQHF. The chain carries TRBV7-2 and TRBJ1-5, with TRBD1 identical over 7 bases. Looked up from germline, CDR1 is SGHTA and CDR2 is FQGNSA. Trimming at V came to 5 bases and at J to 3 bases, leaving 7 bases not matched to a gene. The CDR3 is 15 amino acids.

The rearrangement joins TRBV29-1 to TRBJ2-7; D is possibly TRBD2 (6 bases). V was shortened by 7 bases and J by 0 bases, with 13 bases between the two germline ends. This CDR3 has 13 amino acids. The germline V gene encodes CDR1 SQVTM and CDR2 ANQGSEA. The CDR3 reads CSAGGRSSYEQYF. As DNA, the CDR3 is TGCAGCGCCGGGGGACGGAGCTCCTACGAGCAGTACTTC.

The CDR3 protein is CASSLLGEKLFF. CDR3 sequence (DNA): TGTGCCAGCAGCTTGCTCGGGGAAAAACTGTTTTTT. The chain couples TRBV5-5 to TRBJ1-4; no clear D gene. The V end lost 1 base, the J end lost 8 bases, and 6 bases lay between the germline ends. Germline V gene data show CDR1 as SGHKS and CDR2 as YYEKEE (reference sequence). The length of the CDR3 is 12 residues.